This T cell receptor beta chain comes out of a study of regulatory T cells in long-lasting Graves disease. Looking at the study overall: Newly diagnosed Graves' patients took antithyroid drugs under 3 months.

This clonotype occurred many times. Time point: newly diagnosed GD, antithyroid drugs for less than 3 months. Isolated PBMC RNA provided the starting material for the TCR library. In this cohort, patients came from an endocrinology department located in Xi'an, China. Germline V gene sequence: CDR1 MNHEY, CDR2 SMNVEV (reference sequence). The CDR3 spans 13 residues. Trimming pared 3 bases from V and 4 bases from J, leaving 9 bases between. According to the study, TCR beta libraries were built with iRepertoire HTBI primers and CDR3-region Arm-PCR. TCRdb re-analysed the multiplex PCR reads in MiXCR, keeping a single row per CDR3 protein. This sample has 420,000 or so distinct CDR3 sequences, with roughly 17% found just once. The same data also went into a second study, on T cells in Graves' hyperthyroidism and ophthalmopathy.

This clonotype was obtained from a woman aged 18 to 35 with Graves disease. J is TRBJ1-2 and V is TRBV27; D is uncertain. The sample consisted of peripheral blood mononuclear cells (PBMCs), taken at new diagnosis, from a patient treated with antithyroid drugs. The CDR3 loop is CASSFGRSYGYTF. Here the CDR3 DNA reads TGTGCCAGCAGTTTTGGCAGGAGCTATGGCTACACCTTC.